The 10 T cell receptor beta chains listed next were all sequenced from one sample in a study of blood T cell repertoires in COVID-19. Sequencing was performed with immunoSEQ multiplex PCR; in TCRdb, only in-frame clones are kept and a portion is missing. In the table there are some 150,000 clones, roughly 88% of which are singletons. The sequenced material came from peripheral blood. Source of these receptors: a woman aged 45 to 65 in a cohort sampled during active or convalescent COVID-19.

The chain recombines TRBV3-1 (or the pseudogene TRBV3-2) with TRBJ1-6, with 10 bases identical to TRBD1. V was pared by 5 bases and J by 6 bases, with 4 bases of the junction left unmatched. CDR3 length: 15 residues. Germline CDR1 and CDR2: LGHDT and YNNKEL (reference sequence). The CDR3 DNA follows: TGTGCCAGCAGCTTGGGACAGGGGCCTAATTCACCCCTCCACTTT. It encodes CASSLGQGPNSPLHF.

V usage is TRBV6-5 and J usage is TRBJ1-5; D gene uncertain. Germline CDR1 reads MNHEY; CDR2 reads SVGAGI. This CDR3 is built from 14 residues. Trimming removed 2 bases at V and 5 bases at J, with 10 bases between. CDR3 residues: CASSYGGADQPQHF. CDR3 coding DNA: TGTGCCAGCAGTTACGGAGGAGCAGATCAGCCCCAGCATTTT.

This clone showed up just a few times. The rearrangement joins TRBV11-1 to TRBJ2-1; TRBD1 matches at 7 bases. V shed 8 bases, J shed 7 bases, and the junction held 14 bases outside the gene matches. The CDR3 totals 15 residues. Germline CDR1 is SGHAT and CDR2 is FQDESV (reference sequence). CDR3 amino acids: CASGETGHPGNEQFF. The CDR3 DNA follows: TGTGCCAGCGGGGAGACAGGGCATCCGGGGAATGAGCAGTTCTTC.

CDR3 region: CASSVAAVGGLFF. The CDR3, as DNA: TGTGCCAGCAGCGTGGCGGCCGTCGGGGGGCTGTTTTTT. The chain uses TRBV9 and TRBJ1-4; perhaps TRBD1 as D (5 bases). This CDR3 region has 13 residues. V lost 2 bases to trimming and J lost 14 bases, with 16 bases between them. Germline-derived CDR1 and CDR2 are SGDLS and YYNGEE.

This clone occurred a few times. The CDR3 DNA reads as TGTGCCAGCAGCCCTGACAGGGGGAACACTGAAGCTTTCTTT. Translation gives CASSPDRGNTEAFF. The chain recombines TRBV16 with TRBJ1-1; 8 positions match TRBD1. The CDR3 totals 14 residues. The V segment lost 4 bases and the J segment 1 base; nucleotides outside the gene matches: 2. Germline CDR1 is KGHSY and CDR2 is FQNENV.

This sequence joins TRBV7-2 and TRBJ1-5; TRBD1 is a possible D gene (5 bases). V dropped 5 bases and J dropped 2 bases, with 19 bases sitting between them. This CDR3 spans 17 amino acids. The germline V gene encodes CDR1 SGHTA and CDR2 FQGNSA. In DNA form, the CDR3 reads TGTGCCAGCAGCCCGTCCCGGGCCAGGGTAGGCAATCAGCCCCAGCATTTT. Translating gives CASSPSRARVGNQPQHF.

This chain joins TRBV5-1 and TRBJ1-5; 11 bases are a match to TRBD1. The J call may be mistaken, given a closer DNA end match to TRBJ2-3. This CDR3 comprises 14 residues. Germline values: CDR1 SGHRS, CDR2 YFSETQ. CDR3 amino acids: CASSVGQGAQPQYF. In DNA, the CDR3 is TGCGCCAGCAGCGTCGGACAGGGGGCCCAGCCCCAGTATTTT.

With regard to this clone: The identical CDR3 is also encoded by other nucleotide sequences in the sample. The chain recombines TRBV18 with TRBJ1-5; the D gene is possibly TRBD1 (5 bases). This CDR3 comprises 13 residues. Per the germline V gene, CDR1 is KGHSH and CDR2 is LQKENI. Trimming stripped 3 bases from V and 7 bases from J, with 10 bases between. CDR3 region: CASSPGRDQPQHF. The CDR3 DNA follows: TGTGCCAGCTCACCGGGGAGGGACCAGCCCCAGCATTTT. Drawing the rest from reference TRBV18 and TRBJ1-5, the complete variable domain is NAGVMQNPRHLVRRRGQEARLRCSPMKGHSHVYWYRQLPEEGLKFMVYLQKENIIDESGMPKERFSAEFPKEGPSILRIQQVVRGDSAAYFCASSPGRDQPQHFGDGTRLSIL.

This chain uses TRBV6-5 with TRBJ1-2; tentatively, D is TRBD1 (5 bases). This CDR3 region has 14 residues. The V gene's germline CDR1 is MNHEY and CDR2 SVGAGI. The V gene lost 5 bases and the J gene lost 8 bases, with 18 bases spanning the gap. In nucleotides, the CDR3 is TGTGCCAGCAGTCCACAGGTGCTCGGTCGGGGCTACACCTTC. Amino acid sequence: CASSPQVLGRGYTF.

V gene TRBV5-4 combines with J gene TRBJ1-2; the D gene is possibly TRBD1 (5 bases). Trimming pared 5 bases from V and 2 bases from J, leaving 10 bases between. Per germline, CDR1 SGHNT and CDR2 YYREEE (reference sequence). The CDR3 loop spans 13 amino acids. The CDR3: CASRGTDNYGYTF. CDR3 in DNA: TGTGCCAGCAGGGGGACTGACAACTATGGCTACACCTTC.